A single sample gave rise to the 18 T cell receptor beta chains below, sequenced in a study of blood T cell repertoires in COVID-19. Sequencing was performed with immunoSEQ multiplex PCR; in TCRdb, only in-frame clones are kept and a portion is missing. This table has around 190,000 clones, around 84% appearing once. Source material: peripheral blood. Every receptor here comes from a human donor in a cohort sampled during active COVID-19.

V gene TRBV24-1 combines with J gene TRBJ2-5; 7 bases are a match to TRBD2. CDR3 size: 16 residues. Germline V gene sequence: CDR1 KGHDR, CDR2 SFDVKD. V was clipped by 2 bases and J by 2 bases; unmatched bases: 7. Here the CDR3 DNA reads TGTGCCACCAGTGATTCCGGGCTAGCGGTTCAAGAGACCCAGTACTTC. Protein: CATSDSGLAVQETQYF.

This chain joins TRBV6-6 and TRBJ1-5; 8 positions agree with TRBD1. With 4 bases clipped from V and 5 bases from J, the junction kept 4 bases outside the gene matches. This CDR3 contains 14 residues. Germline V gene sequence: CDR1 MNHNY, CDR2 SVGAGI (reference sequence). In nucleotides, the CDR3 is TGTGCCAGCAGTTCCAGGGGGCTGGATCAGCCCCAGCATTTT. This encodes CASSSRGLDQPQHF.

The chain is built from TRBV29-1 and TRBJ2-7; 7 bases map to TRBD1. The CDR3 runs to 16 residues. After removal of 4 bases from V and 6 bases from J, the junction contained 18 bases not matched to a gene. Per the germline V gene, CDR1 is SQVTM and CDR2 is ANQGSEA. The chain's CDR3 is CSVVLGTVTIWSEQYF. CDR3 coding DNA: TGCAGCGTTGTCCTAGGGACAGTGACCATTTGGTCCGAGCAGTACTTC.

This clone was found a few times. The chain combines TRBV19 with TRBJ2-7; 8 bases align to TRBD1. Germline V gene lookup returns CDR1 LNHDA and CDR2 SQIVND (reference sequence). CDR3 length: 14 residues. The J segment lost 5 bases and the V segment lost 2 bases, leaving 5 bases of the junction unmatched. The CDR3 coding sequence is TGTGCCAGTAGTATATCCCCAGGGGGCCACGAGCAGTACTTC. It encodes CASSISPGGHEQYF.

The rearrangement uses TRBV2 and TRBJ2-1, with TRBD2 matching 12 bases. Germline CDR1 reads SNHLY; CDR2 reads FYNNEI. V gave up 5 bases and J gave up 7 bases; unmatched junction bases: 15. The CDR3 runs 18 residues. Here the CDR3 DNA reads TGTGCCAGCAGTTTCGGGACTAGCGGGCGACGACGAGGGAATGAGCAGTTCTTC. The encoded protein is CASSFGTSGRRRGNEQFF.

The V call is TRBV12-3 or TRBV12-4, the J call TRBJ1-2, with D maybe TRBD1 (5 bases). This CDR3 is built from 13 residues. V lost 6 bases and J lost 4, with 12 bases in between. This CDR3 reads CASREGEIYGYTF. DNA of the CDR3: TGTGCCAGCAGGGAAGGGGAAATCTATGGCTACACCTTC.

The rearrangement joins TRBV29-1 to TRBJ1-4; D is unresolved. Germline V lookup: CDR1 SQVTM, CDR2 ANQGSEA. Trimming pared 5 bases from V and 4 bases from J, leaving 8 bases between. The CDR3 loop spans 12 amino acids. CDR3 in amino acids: CSVRSGNEKLFF. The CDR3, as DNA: TGCAGCGTTAGATCCGGTAATGAAAAACTGTTTTTT.

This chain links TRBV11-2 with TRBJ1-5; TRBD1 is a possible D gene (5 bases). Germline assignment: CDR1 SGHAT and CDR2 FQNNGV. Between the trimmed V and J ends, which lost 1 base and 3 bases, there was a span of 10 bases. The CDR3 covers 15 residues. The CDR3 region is CASSLGVTDNQPQHF. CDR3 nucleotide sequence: TGTGCCAGCAGCTTAGGGGTGACAGACAATCAGCCCCAGCATTTT.

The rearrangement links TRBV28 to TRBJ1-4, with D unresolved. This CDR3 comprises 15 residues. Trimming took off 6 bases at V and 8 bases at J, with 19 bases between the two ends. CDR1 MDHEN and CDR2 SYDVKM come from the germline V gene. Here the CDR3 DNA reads TGTGCCAGCAGGAGTCCCCGCCTGAGAGGGGAAAAACTGTTTTTT. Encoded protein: CASRSPRLRGEKLFF. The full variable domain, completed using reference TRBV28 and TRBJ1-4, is DVKVTQSSRYLVKRTGEKVFLECVQDMDHENMFWYRQDPGLGLRLIYFSYDVKMKEKGDIPEGYSVSREKKERFSLILESASTNQTSMYLCASRSPRLRGEKLFFGSGTQLSVL.

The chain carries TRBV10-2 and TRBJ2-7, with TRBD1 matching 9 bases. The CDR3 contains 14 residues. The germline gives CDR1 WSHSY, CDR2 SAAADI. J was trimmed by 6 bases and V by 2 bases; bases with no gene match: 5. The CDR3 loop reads CASSEDRGGLEQYF. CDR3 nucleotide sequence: TGCGCCAGCAGTGAGGACAGGGGGGGGCTCGAGCAGTACTTC.

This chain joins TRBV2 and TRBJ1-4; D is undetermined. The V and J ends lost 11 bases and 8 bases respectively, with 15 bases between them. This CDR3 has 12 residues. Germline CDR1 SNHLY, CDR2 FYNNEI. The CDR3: CASGGDTEKLFF. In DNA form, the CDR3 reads TGTGCCTCCGGCGGGGATACGGAAAAACTGTTTTTT. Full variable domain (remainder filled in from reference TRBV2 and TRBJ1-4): EPEVTQTPSHQVTQMGQEVILRCVPISNHLYFYWYRQILGQKVEFLVSFYNNEISEKSEIFDDQFSVERPDGSNFTLKIRSTKLEDSAMYFCASGGDTEKLFFGSGTQLSVL.

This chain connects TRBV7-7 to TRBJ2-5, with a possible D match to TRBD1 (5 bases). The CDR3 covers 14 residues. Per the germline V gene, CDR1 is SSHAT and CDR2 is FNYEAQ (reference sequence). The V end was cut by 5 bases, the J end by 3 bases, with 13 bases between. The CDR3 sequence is CASSQGVQKETQYF. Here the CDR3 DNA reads TGTGCCAGCAGCCAGGGCGTACAGAAAGAGACCCAGTACTTC.

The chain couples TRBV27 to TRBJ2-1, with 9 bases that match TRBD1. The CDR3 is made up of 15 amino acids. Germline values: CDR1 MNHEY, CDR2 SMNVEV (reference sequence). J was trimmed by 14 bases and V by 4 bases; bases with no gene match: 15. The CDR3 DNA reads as TGTGCCAGCAGTTACCCCGGGACAGGGATGTACAAGGAGTTCTTC. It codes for CASSYPGTGMYKEFF.

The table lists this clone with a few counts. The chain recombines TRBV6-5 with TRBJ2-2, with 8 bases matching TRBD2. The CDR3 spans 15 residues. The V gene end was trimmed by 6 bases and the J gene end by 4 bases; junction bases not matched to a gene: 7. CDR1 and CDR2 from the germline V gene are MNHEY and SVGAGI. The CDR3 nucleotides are TGTGCCAGCAGCTATCTAGCGGGTCCCACCGGGGAGCTGTTTTTT. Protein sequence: CASSYLAGPTGELFF.

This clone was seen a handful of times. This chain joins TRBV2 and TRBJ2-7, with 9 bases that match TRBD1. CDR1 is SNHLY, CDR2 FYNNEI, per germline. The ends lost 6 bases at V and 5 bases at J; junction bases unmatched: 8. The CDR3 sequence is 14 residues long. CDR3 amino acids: CASRWTGASDEQYF. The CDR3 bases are TGTGCCAGCAGATGGACAGGGGCTTCCGACGAGCAGTACTTC.

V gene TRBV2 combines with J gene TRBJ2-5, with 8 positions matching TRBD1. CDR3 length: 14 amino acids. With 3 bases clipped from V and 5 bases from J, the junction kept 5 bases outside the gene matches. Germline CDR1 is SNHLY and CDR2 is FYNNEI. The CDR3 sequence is CASSDMDRVETQYF. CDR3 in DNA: TGTGCCAGCAGTGACATGGACAGGGTGGAGACCCAGTACTTC.

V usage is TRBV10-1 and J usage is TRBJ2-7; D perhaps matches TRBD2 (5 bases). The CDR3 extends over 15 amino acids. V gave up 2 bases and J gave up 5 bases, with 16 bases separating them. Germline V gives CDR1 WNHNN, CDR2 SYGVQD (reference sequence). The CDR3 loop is CASSELSEGQNEQYF. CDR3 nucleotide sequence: TGCGCCAGCAGTGAGCTTAGCGAGGGCCAAAACGAGCAGTACTTC.

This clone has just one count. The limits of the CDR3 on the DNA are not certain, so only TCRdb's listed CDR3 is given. CDR3 sequence: CASSLWGSGTSGSVFRF. V and J are TRBV28 and TRBJ2-7; the D call of TRBD2 is as the table states it, not checked on the DNA. A total of 17 residues make up the CDR3, ends included. CDR1 and CDR2 from the germline V gene are MDHEN and SYDVKM.